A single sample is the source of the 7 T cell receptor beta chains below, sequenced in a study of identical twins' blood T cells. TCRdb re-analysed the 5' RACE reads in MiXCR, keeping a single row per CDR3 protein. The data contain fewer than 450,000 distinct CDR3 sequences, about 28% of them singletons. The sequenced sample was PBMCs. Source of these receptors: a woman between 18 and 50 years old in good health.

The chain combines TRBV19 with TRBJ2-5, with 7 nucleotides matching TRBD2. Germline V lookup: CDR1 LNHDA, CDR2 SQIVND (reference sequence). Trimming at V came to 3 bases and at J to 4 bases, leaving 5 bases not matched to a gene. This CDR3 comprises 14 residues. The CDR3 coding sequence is TGTGCCAGTAGTATGGATTGGGGGGGAGAGACCCAGTACTTC. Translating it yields CASSMDWGGETQYF. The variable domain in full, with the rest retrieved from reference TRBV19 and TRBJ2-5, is DGGITQSPKYLFRKEGQNVTLSCEQNLNHDAMYWYRQDPGQGLRLIYYSQIVNDFQKGDIAEGYSVSREKKESFPLTVTSAQKNPTAFYLCASSMDWGGETQYFGPGTRLLVL.

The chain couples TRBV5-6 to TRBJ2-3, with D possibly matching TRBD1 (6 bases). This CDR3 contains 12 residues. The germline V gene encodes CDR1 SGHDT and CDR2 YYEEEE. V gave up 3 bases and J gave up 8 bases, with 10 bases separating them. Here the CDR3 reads CASSSGQITQYF. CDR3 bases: TGTGCCAGCAGCTCCGGACAGATTACGCAGTATTTT.

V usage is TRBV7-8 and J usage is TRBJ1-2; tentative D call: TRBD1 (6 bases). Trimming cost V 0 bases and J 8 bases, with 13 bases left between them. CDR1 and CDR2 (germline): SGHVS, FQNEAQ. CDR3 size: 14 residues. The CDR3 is CASSLAIGGLGYTF. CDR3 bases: TGTGCCAGCAGCTTAGCGATAGGGGGGCTAGGCTACACCTTC.

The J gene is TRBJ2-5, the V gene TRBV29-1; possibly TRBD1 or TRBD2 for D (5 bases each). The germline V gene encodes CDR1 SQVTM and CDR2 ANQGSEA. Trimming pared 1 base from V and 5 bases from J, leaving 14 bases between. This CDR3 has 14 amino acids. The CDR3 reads CSVEALGGAETQYF. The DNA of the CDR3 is TGCAGCGTTGAAGCCCTTGGGGGTGCGGAGACCCAGTACTTC. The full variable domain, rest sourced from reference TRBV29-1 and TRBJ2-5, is SAVISQKPSRDICQRGTSLTIQCQVDSQVTMMFWYRQQPGQSLTLIATANQGSEATYESGFVIDKFPISRPNLTFSTLTVSNMSPEDSSIYLCSVEALGGAETQYFGPGTRLLVL.

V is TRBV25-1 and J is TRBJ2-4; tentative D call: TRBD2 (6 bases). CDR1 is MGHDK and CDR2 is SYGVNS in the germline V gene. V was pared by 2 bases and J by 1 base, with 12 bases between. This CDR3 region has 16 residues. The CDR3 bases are TGTGCCAGCAGTGAAATGGTTGGGGGGGCCAAAAACATTCAGTACTTC. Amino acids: CASSEMVGGAKNIQYF.

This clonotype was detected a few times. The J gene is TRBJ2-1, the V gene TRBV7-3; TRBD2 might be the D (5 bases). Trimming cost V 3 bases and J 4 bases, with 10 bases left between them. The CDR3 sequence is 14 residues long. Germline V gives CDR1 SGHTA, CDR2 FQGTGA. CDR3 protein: CASSLDSVYNEQFF. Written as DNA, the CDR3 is TGTGCCAGCAGCTTGGACTCCGTATACAATGAGCAGTTCTTC.

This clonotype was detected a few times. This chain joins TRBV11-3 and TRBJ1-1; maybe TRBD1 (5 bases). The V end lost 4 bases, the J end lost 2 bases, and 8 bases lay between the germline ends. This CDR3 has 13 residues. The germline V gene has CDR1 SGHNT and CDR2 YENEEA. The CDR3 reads CASSWGGNTEAFF. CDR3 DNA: TGTGCCAGCAGCTGGGGCGGAAACACTGAAGCTTTCTTT.